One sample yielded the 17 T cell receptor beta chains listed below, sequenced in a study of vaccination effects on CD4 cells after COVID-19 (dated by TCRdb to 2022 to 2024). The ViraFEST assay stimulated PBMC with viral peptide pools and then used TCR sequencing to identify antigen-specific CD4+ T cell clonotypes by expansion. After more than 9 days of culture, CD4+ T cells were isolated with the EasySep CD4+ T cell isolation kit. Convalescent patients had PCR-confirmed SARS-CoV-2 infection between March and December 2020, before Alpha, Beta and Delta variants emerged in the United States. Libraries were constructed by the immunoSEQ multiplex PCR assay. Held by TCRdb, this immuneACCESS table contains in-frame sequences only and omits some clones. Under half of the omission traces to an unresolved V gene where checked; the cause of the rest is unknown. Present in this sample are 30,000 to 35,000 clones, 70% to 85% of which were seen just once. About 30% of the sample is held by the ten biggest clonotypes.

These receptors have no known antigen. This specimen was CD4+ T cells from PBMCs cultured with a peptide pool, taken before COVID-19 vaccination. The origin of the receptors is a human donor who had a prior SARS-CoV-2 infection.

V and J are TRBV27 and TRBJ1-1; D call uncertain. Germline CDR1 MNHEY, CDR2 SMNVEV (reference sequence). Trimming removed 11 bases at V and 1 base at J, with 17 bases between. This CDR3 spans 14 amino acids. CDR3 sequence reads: CAGPPLGRNTEAFF. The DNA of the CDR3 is TGTGCCGGCCCCCCCCTAGGGAGGAACACTGAAGCTTTCTTT.

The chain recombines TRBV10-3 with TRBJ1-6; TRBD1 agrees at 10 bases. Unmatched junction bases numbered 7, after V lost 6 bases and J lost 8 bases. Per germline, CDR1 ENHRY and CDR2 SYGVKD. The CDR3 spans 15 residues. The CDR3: CAISPETGGDSPLHF. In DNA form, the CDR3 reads TGTGCCATCAGCCCCGAGACAGGGGGCGATTCACCCCTCCACTTT.

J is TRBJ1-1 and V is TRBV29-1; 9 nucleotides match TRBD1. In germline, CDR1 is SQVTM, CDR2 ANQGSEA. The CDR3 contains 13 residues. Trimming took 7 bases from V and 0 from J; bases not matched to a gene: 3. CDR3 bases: TGCAGCGGACAGGGGGACATGAACACTGAAGCTTTCTTT. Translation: CSGQGDMNTEAFF.

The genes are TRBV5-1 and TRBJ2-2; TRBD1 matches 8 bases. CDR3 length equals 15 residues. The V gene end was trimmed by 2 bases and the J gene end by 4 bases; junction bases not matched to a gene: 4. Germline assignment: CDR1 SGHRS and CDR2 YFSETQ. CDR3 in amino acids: CASSLSQGATGELFF. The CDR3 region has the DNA TGCGCCAGCAGCTTAAGCCAGGGGGCCACCGGGGAGCTGTTTTTT.

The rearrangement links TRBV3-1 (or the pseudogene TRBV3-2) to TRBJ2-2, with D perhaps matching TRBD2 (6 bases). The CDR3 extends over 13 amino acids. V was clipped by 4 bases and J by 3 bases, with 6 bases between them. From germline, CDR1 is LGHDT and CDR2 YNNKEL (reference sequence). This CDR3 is CASSREDTGELFF. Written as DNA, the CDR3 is TGTGCCAGCAGCCGGGAGGACACCGGGGAGCTGTTTTTT.

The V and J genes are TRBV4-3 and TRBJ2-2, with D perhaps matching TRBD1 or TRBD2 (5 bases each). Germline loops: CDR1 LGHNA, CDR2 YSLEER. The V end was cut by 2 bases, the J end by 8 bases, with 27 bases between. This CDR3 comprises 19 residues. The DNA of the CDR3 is TGCGCCAGCAGCCAAAAGCCTTGGGGGACGGTTGGCCCCAGTGGGGAGCTGTTTTTT. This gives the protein CASSQKPWGTVGPSGELFF.

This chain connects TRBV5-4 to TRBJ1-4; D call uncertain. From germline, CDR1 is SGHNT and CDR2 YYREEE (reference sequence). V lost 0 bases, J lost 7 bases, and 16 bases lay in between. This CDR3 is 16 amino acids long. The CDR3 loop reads CASSLDKEGLGEKLFF. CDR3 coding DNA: TGTGCCAGCAGCTTGGACAAGGAAGGTTTGGGTGAAAAACTGTTTTTT.

This CDR3 reads CASSRGQEYYGYTF. The CDR3 nucleotides read TGTGCCAGCAGTCGTGGACAAGAATATTATGGCTACACCTTC. The gene calls are TRBV5-4 and TRBJ1-2, with D possibly TRBD1 on 5 matching bases. The length of the CDR3 is 14 residues. Germline loops: CDR1 SGHNT, CDR2 YYREEE (reference sequence). The V and J ends lost 5 bases and 5 bases respectively, with 16 bases between them.

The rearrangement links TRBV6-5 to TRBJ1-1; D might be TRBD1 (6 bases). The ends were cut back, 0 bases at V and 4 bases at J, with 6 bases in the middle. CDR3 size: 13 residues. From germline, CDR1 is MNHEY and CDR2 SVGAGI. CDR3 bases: TGTGCCAGCAGTTACTCAGGGGGCACTGAAGCTTTCTTT. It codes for CASSYSGGTEAFF.

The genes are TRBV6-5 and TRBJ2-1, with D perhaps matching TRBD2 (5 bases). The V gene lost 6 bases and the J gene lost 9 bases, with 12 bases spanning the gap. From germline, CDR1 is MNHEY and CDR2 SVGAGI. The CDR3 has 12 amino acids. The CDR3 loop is CASSPTSFEQFF. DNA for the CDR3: TGTGCCAGCAGCCCAACTAGTTTTGAGCAGTTCTTC.

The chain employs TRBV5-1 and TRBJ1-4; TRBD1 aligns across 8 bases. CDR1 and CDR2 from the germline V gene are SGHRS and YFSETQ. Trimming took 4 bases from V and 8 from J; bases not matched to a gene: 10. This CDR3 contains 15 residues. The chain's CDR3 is CASSVAGGAREKLFF. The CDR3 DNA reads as TGCGCCAGCAGCGTAGCAGGGGGCGCCCGCGAAAAACTGTTTTTT.

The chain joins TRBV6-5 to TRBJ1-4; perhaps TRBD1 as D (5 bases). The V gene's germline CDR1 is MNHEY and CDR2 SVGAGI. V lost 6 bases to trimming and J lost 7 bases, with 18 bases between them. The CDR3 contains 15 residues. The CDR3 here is CASRPERGLGEKLFF. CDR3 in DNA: TGTGCCAGCAGACCCGAGCGGGGACTGGGTGAAAAACTGTTTTTT.

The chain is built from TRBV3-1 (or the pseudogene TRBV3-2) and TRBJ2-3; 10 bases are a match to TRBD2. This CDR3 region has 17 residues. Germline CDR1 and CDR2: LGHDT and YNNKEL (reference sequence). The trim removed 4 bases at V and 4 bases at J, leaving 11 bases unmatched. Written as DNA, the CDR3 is TGTGCCAGCAGCCGTGTAACCGGGACTAGCGAAGCAGATACGCAGTATTTT. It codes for CASSRVTGTSEADTQYF.

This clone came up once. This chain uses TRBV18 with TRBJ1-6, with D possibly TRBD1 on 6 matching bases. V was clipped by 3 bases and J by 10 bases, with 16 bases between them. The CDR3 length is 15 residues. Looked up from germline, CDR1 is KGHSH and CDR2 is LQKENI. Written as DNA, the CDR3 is TGTGCCAGCTCACCCCGGGGGGCGCAAACGTCACCCCTCCACTTT. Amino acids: CASSPRGAQTSPLHF.

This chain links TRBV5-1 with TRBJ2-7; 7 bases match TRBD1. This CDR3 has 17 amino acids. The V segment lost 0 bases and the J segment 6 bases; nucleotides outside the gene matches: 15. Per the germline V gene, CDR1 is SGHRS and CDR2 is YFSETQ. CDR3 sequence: CASSLGVEMDRQGEQYF. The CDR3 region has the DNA TGCGCCAGCAGCTTGGGAGTTGAAATGGACAGGCAAGGCGAGCAGTACTTC. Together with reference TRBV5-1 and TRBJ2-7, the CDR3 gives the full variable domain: KAGVTQTPRYLIKTRGQQVTLSCSPISGHRSVSWYQQTPGQGLQFLFEYFSETQRNKGNFPGRFSGRQFSNSRSEMNVSTLELGDSALYLCASSLGVEMDRQGEQYFGPGTRLTVT.

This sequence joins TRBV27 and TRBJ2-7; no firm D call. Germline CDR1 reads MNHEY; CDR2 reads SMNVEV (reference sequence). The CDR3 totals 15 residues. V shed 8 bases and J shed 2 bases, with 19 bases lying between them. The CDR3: CASAKRTVGTYEQYF. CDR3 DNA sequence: TGTGCCAGCGCCAAAAGGACGGTTGGGACCTACGAGCAGTACTTC.

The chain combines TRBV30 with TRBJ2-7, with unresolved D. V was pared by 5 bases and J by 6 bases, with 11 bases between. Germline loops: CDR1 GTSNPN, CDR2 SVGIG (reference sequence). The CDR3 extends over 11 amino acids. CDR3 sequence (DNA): TGTGCCTGGGGGTTGGGTGTCGAGCAGTACTTC. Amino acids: CAWGLGVEQYF.